Listed below are T cell receptor beta chains from one sample, sequenced in a study of human T cells and chemical hapten exposure. MiXCR, run by TCRdb on the RACE reads, gives a single entry per CDR3 protein. The sample consists of 270,000 or so distinct CDR3 sequences, 7.7% of them appearing once. Sequenced here: whole blood, sampled in connection with sensitization to the hapten diphenylcyclopropenone (DPC). All receptors come from a man between 18 and 35 years old with alopecia areata. Some clones in this sample may be carry-over from other donors' samples. The CDR3 runs from the conserved cysteine through the conserved F or W. D genes are given only for firm matches. Expanded clones are given a class, and other clones once, few, many or no size at all.

j_call v_call clone_size d_call cdr3_nt cdr3_aa
TRBJ1-1 TRBV29-1 . TRBD1 TGCAGCGGCTCCGGGACAGGGATCACTGAAGCTTTCTTT CSGSGTGITEAFF
TRBJ1-2 TRBV9 . . TGTGCCAGCAGCGCTAAAATCTACACCGACAACTATGGCTACACCTTC CASSAKIYTDNYGYTF
TRBJ2-3 TRBV7-9 many TRBD2 TGTGCCAGCAGCCGAATTCTAGCGGCTAGCACAGATACGCAGTATTTT CASSRILAASTDTQYF
TRBJ2-3 TRBV15 . . TGTGCCACCAGCAGAGATCTGACAGATACGCAGTATTTT CATSRDLTDTQYF
TRBJ2-3 TRBV5-1 many TRBD1 TGCGCCAGCAGCTCCACAGGGGGGACAGATACGCAGTATTTT CASSSTGGTDTQYF
TRBJ2-2 TRBV4-3 many . TGCGCCAGCAGCCAATATCCAGGGGCCGCGAACACCGGGGAGCTGTTTTTT CASSQYPGAANTGELFF
TRBJ1-5 TRBV19 few . TGTGCCAGTCAGCAGGGGCGCCATCAGCCCCAGCATTTT CASQQGRHQPQHF
TRBJ2-3 TRBV29-1 few TRBD2 TGCAGCGTTGACGGGAGGTTCACAGATACGCAGTATTTT CSVDGRFTDTQYF
TRBJ2-4 TRBV20-1 many . TGCAGTGTCCCCTCCCGGTCAAGGCGGGAAATTCAGTACTTC CSVPSRSRREIQYF
TRBJ2-1 TRBV3-1 . . TGTGCCAGCAGCCGATCAGGGGTATGGTATTTCCATGAGCAGTTCTTC CASSRSGVWYFHEQFF
TRBJ2-2 TRBV2 . . TGTGCCAGCAGTGAGGAGGGGAGAAACACCGGGGAGCTGTTTTTT CASSEEGRNTGELFF